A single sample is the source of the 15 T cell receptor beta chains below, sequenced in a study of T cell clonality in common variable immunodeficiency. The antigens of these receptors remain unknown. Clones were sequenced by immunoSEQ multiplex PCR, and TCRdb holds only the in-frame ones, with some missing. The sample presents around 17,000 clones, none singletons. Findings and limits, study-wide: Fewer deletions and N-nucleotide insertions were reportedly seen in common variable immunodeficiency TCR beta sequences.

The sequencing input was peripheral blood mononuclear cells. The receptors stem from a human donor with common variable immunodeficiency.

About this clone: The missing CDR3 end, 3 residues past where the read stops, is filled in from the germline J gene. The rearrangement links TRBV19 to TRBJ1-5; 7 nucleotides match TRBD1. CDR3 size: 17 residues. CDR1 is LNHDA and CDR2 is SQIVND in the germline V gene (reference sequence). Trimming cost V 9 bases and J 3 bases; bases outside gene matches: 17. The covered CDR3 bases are TGTGCCAGCAACCGGTTAGGGGGCGGGAGCTCCAATCAGCCC. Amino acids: CASNRLGGGSSNQP. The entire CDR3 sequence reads CASNRLGGGSSNQPQHF.

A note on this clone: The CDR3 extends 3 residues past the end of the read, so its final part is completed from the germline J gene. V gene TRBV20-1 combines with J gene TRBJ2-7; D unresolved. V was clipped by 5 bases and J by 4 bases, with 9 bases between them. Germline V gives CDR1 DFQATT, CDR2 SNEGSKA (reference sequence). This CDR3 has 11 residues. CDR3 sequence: CSAPLGYEQYF. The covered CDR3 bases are TGCAGTGCTCCCCTCGGGTACGAG.

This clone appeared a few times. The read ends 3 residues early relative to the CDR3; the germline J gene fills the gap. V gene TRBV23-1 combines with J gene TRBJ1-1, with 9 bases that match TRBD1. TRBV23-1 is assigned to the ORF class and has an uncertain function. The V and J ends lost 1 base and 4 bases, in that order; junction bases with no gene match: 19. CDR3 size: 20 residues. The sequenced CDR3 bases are TGCGCCAGCAGTCAATTAAGGGCCGGGACAGGGAGAAAGTGCGGCACTGAA. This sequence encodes CASSQLRAGTGRKCGTE. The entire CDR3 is CASSQLRAGTGRKCGTEAFF.

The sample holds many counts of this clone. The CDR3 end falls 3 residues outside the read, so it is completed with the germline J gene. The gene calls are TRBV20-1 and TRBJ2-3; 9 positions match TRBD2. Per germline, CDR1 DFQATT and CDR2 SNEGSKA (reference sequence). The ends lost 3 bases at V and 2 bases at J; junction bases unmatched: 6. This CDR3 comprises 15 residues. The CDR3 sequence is CSARFAGGNTDTQYF. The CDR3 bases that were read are TGCAGTGCTAGGTTTGCGGGAGGGAACACAGATACG.

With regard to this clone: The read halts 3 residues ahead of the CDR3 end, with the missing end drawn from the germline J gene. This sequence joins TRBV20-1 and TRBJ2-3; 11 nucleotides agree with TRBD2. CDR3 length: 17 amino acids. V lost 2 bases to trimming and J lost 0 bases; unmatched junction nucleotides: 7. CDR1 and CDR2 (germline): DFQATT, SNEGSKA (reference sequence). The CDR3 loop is CSARSGTSGTSTDTQYF. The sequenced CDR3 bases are TGCAGTGCTAGATCCGGGACTAGCGGAACTAGCACAGATACG.

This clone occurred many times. Partial CDR3 DNA: TGTGCCAGCAGTAAGACAGGGGGCGCCTACAATGAG. The encoded protein is CASSKTGGAYNE. The full-length CDR3 reads as CASSKTGGAYNEQFF. The chain is built from TRBV6-2 or TRBV6-3 and TRBJ2-1, with 10 bases matching TRBD1. Read sequence stops 3 residues before the CDR3 end, and the germline J gene provides the missing end. This CDR3 contains 15 residues. Germline assignment: CDR1 MNHEY and CDR2 SVGEGT. V lost 5 bases to trimming and J lost 2 bases; unmatched junction nucleotides: 3.

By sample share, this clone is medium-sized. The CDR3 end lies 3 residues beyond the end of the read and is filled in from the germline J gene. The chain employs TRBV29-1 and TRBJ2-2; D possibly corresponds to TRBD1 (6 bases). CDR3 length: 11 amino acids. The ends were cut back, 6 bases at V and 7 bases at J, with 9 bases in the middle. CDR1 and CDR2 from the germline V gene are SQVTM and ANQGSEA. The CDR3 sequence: CSVAGVGELFF. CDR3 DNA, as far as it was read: TGCAGCGTGGCAGGGGTCGGGGAG.

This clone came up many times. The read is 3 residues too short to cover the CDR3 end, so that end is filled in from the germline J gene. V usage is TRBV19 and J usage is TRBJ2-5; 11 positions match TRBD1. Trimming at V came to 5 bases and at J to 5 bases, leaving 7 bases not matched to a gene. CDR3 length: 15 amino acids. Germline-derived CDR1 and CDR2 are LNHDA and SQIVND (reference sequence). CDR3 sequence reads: CASSVGTGGGETQYF. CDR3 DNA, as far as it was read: TGTGCCAGTAGTGTCGGGACAGGGGGAGGGGAGACC.

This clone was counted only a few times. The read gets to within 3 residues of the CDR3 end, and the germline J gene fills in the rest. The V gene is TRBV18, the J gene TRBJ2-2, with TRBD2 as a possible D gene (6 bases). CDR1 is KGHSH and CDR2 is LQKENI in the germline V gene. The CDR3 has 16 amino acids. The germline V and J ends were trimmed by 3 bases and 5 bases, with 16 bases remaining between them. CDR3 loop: CASSPNRGLDTGELFF. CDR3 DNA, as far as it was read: TGTGCCAGCTCACCGAACCGGGGGTTGGATACCGGGGAG.

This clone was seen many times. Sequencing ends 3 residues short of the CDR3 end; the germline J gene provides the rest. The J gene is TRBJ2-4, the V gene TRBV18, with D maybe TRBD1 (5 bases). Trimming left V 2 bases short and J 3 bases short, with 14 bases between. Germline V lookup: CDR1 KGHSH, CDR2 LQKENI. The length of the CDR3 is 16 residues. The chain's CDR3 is CASSPFAGQFKNIQYF. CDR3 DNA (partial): TGTGCCAGCTCACCATTCGCAGGGCAATTCAAAAACATT.

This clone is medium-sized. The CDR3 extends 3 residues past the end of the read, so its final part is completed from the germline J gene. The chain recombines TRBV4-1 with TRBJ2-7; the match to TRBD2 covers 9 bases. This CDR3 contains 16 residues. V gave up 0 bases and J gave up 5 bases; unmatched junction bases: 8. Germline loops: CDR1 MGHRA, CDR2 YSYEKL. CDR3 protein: CASSQDLLAGSHEQYF. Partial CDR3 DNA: TGCGCCAGCAGCCAAGATCTCCTAGCGGGATCCCACGAG.

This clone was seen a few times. The CDR3 DNA, read in part, is TGTGCCAGCTCACCACGTCCGGGACTAGCGGGAGGGGACACAGATACG. Translation: CASSPRPGLAGGDTDT. The entire CDR3 reads CASSPRPGLAGGDTDTQYF. The chain joins TRBV18 to TRBJ2-3; 16 bases map to TRBD2. Read data end 3 residues before the CDR3 end; the end is taken from the germline J gene. This CDR3 has 19 amino acids. Trimming at V came to 1 base and at J to 2 bases, leaving 6 bases not matched to a gene. Germline V CDR1 and CDR2: KGHSH, LQKENI.

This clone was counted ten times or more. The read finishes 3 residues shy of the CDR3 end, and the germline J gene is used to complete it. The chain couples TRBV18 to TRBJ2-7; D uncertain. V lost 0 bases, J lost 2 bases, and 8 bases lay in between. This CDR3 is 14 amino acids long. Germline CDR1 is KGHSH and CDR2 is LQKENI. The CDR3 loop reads CASSPPVAAYEQYF. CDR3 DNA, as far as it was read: TGTGCCAGCTCACCACCCGTAGCTGCCTACGAG. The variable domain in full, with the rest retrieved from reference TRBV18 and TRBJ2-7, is NAGVMQNPRHLVRRRGQEARLRCSPMKGHSHVYWYRQLPEEGLKFMVYLQKENIIDESGMPKERFSAEFPKEGPSILRIQQVVRGDSAAYFCASSPPVAAYEQYFGPGTRLTVT.

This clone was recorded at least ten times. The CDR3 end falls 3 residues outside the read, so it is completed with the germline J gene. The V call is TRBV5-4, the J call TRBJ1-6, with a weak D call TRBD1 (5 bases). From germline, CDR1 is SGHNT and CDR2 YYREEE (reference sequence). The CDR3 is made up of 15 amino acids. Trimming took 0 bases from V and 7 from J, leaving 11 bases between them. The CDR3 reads CASSLERTSNSPLHF. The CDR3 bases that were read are TGTGCCAGCAGCTTGGAACGGACAAGCAATTCACCC. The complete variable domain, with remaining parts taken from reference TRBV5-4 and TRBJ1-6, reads ETGVTQSPTHLIKTRGQQVTLRCSSQSGHNTVSWYQQALGQGPQFIFQYYREEENGRGNFPPRFSGLQFPNYSSELNVNALELDDSALYLCASSLERTSNSPLHFGNGTRLTVT.

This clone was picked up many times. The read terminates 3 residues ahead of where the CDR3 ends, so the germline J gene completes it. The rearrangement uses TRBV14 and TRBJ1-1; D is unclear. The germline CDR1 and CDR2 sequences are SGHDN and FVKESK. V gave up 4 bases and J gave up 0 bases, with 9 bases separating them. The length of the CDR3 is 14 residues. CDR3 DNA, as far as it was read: TGTGCCAGCAGCCCCCCAGGTATGAACACTGAA. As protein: CASSPPGMNTE. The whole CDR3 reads CASSPPGMNTEAFF.